This record looks at one TCR beta chain sequence and its context. These data come from a study of blood T cell repertoires in COVID-19. Study in general: COVID-19 samples collected from the United States, Italy and Spain covered acute and convalescent phases. Nucleic acid was either cDNA or gDNA, and it came from T cells, B-cell-depleted T cells, or PBMCs.

Measured with immunoSEQ multiplex PCR; TCRdb has only the in-frame clones, and not every one. The repertoire consists of 55,000 to 80,000 clones, with 80% to 85% occurring once and the leading ten covering 9% to 9.5%. Germline CDR1 is LNHDA and CDR2 is SQIVND (reference sequence). This CDR3 region has 14 residues. V was clipped by 5 bases and J by 7 bases; unmatched bases: 4. Sequencing used peripheral blood. The TCR sequence derives from a human donor in a cohort sampled during active COVID-19. The gene calls are TRBV19 and TRBJ2-1; 11 nucleotides match TRBD2. The DNA for the CDR3 is TGTGCCAGTAGTTCGGGACTAGCGGTAAATGAGCAGTTCTTC. Amino acids: CASSSGLAVNEQFF.